Below, 31 T cell receptor beta chains from the same sample are listed, as sequenced in a study of T-cell reconstitution after alpha-beta-depleted transplantation in children. Unique molecular identifiers were incorporated into the prepared TCRbeta library. MiXCR, run by TCRdb on the PCR reads, gives a single entry per CDR3 protein. The table has some 10,000 distinct CDR3 sequences, around 14% seen once. The source was PBMCs, mostly from graft donor cells, collected 60 days after TCRalphabeta/CD19-depleted stem cell transplant. The receptors stem from a male patient under 18 who had a stem cell transplant for acute lymphoblastic leukemia, so the T cells may come from the graft donor.

The table lists this clonotype with many counts. The V and J genes are TRBV12-3 or TRBV12-4 and TRBJ2-7; 9 bases agree with TRBD1. The CDR3 totals 15 residues. The junction had 3 bases not matched to a gene; V was cut back by 1 base and J by 2 bases. CDR3 in amino acids: CASSLGTGGPYEQYF. CDR3 DNA sequence: TGTGCCAGCAGTTTAGGTACAGGGGGCCCCTACGAGCAGTACTTC.

Comments on this clonotype: A much larger clone differs by one base, so this may be a read error. The CDR3 ends on some other residue instead of the conserved phenylalanine or tryptophan, so this is likely a read error. The chain recombines TRBV7-8 with TRBJ1-1, with D perhaps TRBD1 (5 bases). The V and J ends lost 1 base and 5 bases respectively, with 8 bases between them. The CDR3 loop spans 13 amino acids. Germline lookup yields CDR1 SGHVS and CDR2 FQNEAQ. The CDR3 here is CASSLGGSTEAFI. The CDR3, as DNA: TGTGCCAGCAGCTTAGGGGGGTCTACTGAAGCTTTCATT.

This clonotype was picked up many times. One end of the junction is discordant with germline, which a read error may explain. This chain joins TRBV18 and TRBJ2-3; 8 nucleotides align to TRBD2. The germline CDR1 and CDR2 sequences are KGHSH and LQKENI. This CDR3 comprises 16 residues. The CDR3, as DNA: TGTGCCAGCTCGCCACGCGGACTAGCCCGCACAGATACGCAGTATTTT. Encoded protein: CASSPRGLARTDTQYF.

The sample holds many counts of this clonotype. CDR3 bases: TGTGCCAGTAGTATGCGGGGACAGAGACGACCTAATGAAAAACTGTTTTTT. Translated: CASSMRGQRRPNEKLFF. The V gene is TRBV19, the J gene TRBJ1-4; 7 bases map to TRBD1. V lost 3 bases and J lost 3; bases outside the gene matches: 10. From germline, CDR1 is LNHDA and CDR2 SQIVND (reference sequence). The CDR3 is made up of 17 amino acids.

This chain joins TRBV7-9 and TRBJ1-2, with a tentative D call TRBD1 (5 bases). Trimming cost V 8 bases and J 4 bases, with 17 bases left between them. Germline V gene lookup returns CDR1 SEHNR and CDR2 FQNEAQ (reference sequence). CDR3 length: 14 residues. The CDR3 region is CASGPRDLSYGYTF. For the CDR3, the DNA is TGTGCCAGCGGCCCCCGGGACTTGAGCTATGGCTACACCTTC.

Relative to its sample, this clonotype is medium-sized. The chain employs TRBV9 and TRBJ1-2, with a tentative D call TRBD1 (6 bases). Germline V CDR1 and CDR2: SGDLS, YYNGEE. CDR3 length: 15 residues. V dropped 4 bases and J dropped 3 bases, with 16 bases sitting between them. The chain's CDR3 is CASSSLGGHYYGYTF. The CDR3 bases are TGTGCCAGCAGCTCGTTGGGGGGACACTACTATGGCTACACCTTC.

In this sample, this clonotype turned up many times. V and J are TRBV12-3 or TRBV12-4 and TRBJ1-1; D call uncertain. The ends were cut back, 0 bases at V and 7 bases at J, with 15 bases in the middle. This CDR3 comprises 15 residues. The CDR3 is CASSLALKWESEAFF. CDR3 nucleotide sequence: TGTGCCAGCAGTTTAGCGCTAAAATGGGAAAGTGAAGCTTTCTTT.

This clonotype was recorded many times. A much larger clone sits a single nucleotide away, making a read error possible. The gene calls are TRBV5-1 and TRBJ2-3; 7 bases align to TRBD1. The CDR3 has 15 residues. V lost 2 bases and J lost 3; bases outside the gene matches: 6. Per germline, CDR1 SGHRS and CDR2 YFSETQ. The CDR3: CASSFQQGPTDTQYF. The CDR3 DNA reads as TGCGCCAGCAGCTTTCAACAGGGGCCGACAGATACGCAGTATTTT.

There are many counts of this clonotype. This chain joins TRBV5-6 and TRBJ2-3; D remains unclear. V was trimmed by 7 bases and J by 2 bases, leaving 14 bases between them. Germline values: CDR1 SGHDT, CDR2 YYEEEE. This CDR3 region has 14 residues. The CDR3 is CASGRQPYTDTQYF. The CDR3 DNA reads TGTGCCAGCGGAAGGCAGCCATACACAGATACGCAGTATTTT.

At least ten counts were recorded for this clonotype. This sequence joins TRBV7-2 and TRBJ2-4; 7 bases map to TRBD1. The CDR3 contains 16 residues. Germline values: CDR1 SGHTA, CDR2 FQGNSA. The V and J ends lost 1 base and 2 bases, in that order; junction bases with no gene match: 5. The CDR3 DNA sequence: TGTGCCAGCAGCTTAGAACAGGGGTCGACCAAAAACATTCAGTACTTC. This translates into CASSLEQGSTKNIQYF.

This clonotype was found many times. V is TRBV7-3 and J is TRBJ1-1; a possible D gene is TRBD1 (5 bases). The CDR3 consists of 16 residues. The germline CDR1 and CDR2 sequences are SGHTA and FQGTGA. V was clipped by 5 bases and J by 1 base, with 17 bases between them. CDR3 bases: TGTGCCAGCAGCCCCACGGGGCCGGCTGAGAACACTGAAGCTTTCTTT. Translating it yields CASSPTGPAENTEAFF.

This clonotype was seen many times. V usage is TRBV14 and J usage is TRBJ2-1; 8 nucleotides agree with TRBD1. This CDR3 is built from 15 residues. CDR1 SGHDN and CDR2 FVKESK come from the germline V gene. Trimming cost V 4 bases and J 8 bases; bases outside gene matches: 10. CDR3 nucleotides: TGTGCCAGCAGCCGGCAGGGGGCGGGTATGCATGAGCAGTTCTTC. Translation gives CASSRQGAGMHEQFF.

Many counts were recorded for this clonotype. V and J are TRBV12-3 or TRBV12-4 and TRBJ1-1; D possibly corresponds to TRBD1 (6 bases). The CDR3 length is 12 residues. The V gene lost 6 bases and the J gene lost 10 bases, with 15 bases spanning the gap. The CDR3: CASRLTQGGAFF. The CDR3 nucleotides are TGTGCCAGCAGGCTAACACAGGGTGGAGCTTTCTTT.

This clonotype occurred many times. This sequence joins TRBV4-1 and TRBJ1-4, with a weak D call TRBD1 (5 bases). Trimming took off 1 base at V and 6 bases at J, with 9 bases between the two ends. Germline V lookup: CDR1 MGHRA, CDR2 YSYEKL. The CDR3 extends over 14 amino acids. The CDR3 protein is CASSQGGRDEKLFF. CDR3 nucleotide sequence: TGCGCCAGCAGCCAAGGAGGCAGGGATGAAAAACTGTTTTTT.

This clonotype was observed at least ten times. The chain links TRBV7-2 to TRBJ2-4, with D perhaps TRBD2 (5 bases). Trimming removed 7 bases at V and 1 base at J, with 11 bases between. The length of the CDR3 is 14 residues. Germline V lookup: CDR1 SGHTA, CDR2 FQGNSA. The CDR3 loop is CASTSGVAKNIQYF. In nucleotides, the CDR3 is TGTGCCAGCACCAGCGGCGTGGCCAAAAACATTCAGTACTTC.

This clonotype has ten or more counts. CDR3 bases: TGTGCCAGCAAACGTGCTAACACTGAAGCTTTCTTT. Residues: CASKRANTEAFF. This sequence joins TRBV2 and TRBJ1-1; D gene ambiguous. CDR1 is SNHLY and CDR2 is FYNNEI in the germline V gene. Trimming stripped 7 bases from V and 2 bases from J, with 8 bases between. This CDR3 has 12 residues.

This clonotype was picked up many times. This sequence joins TRBV7-2 and TRBJ1-6; a possible D gene is TRBD1 (6 bases). The germline V gene encodes CDR1 SGHTA and CDR2 FQGNSA. There are 16 residues in the CDR3. V lost 1 base to trimming and J lost 6 bases, with 13 bases between them. The CDR3 bases are TGTGCCAGCAGCTTAGGGGGGGCGGTCACTAATTCACCCCTCCACTTT. Translating it yields CASSLGGAVTNSPLHF.

This chain links TRBV10-3 with TRBJ2-1; D is ambiguous. This CDR3 has 14 residues. Looked up from germline, CDR1 is ENHRY and CDR2 is SYGVKD. V dropped 7 bases and J dropped 5 bases, with 15 bases sitting between them. The CDR3 here is CAIKGVNPHNEQFF. CDR3 sequence (DNA): TGTGCCATCAAGGGCGTAAACCCCCACAATGAGCAGTTCTTC.

This clonotype was counted many times. Written as DNA, the CDR3 is TGTGCCAGCAGCCTCTCGACAGGGTTCGGTGAAAAACTGTTTTTT. Encoded protein: CASSLSTGFGEKLFF. The gene calls are TRBV4-2 and TRBJ1-4; 7 bases line up with TRBD1. V lost 4 bases to trimming and J lost 7 bases; unmatched junction nucleotides: 9. Germline CDR1 reads LGHNA; CDR2 reads YNFKEQ. The CDR3 sequence is 15 residues long.

This clonotype is classed as medium-sized. This chain joins TRBV7-2 and TRBJ2-7; TRBD1 matches at 7 bases. Germline CDR1 is SGHTA and CDR2 is FQGNSA. This CDR3 is built from 15 residues. J gave up 3 bases and V 5 bases, and 10 bases lay outside the gene matches. For the CDR3, the DNA is TGTGCCAGCAGCCCCGAACGGGACAGAATCTACGAGCAGTACTTC. Translated, it gives CASSPERDRIYEQYF.

This clonotype was seen at least ten times. The J gene is TRBJ1-1, the V gene TRBV15, with unresolved D. CDR3 size: 13 residues. Trimming shortened V by 1 base and J by 3 bases, and 6 bases separated the two germline ends. From germline, CDR1 is LNHNV and CDR2 YYDKDF (reference sequence). CDR3 bases: TGTGCCACCAGCAGAGGCGCCTACACTGAAGCTTTCTTT. Its translation: CATSRGAYTEAFF.

At least ten counts were recorded for this clonotype. The chain carries TRBV12-3 or TRBV12-4 and TRBJ2-2; D might be TRBD1 (6 bases). The CDR3 runs 16 residues. Trimming cost V 6 bases and J 8 bases, with 22 bases left between them. For the CDR3, the DNA is TGTGCCAGCAGCCTAGTCAGGGGTCGGCAGCCTGGGGAGCTGTTTTTT. Its protein is CASSLVRGRQPGELFF.

The table lists this clonotype with many counts. This chain uses TRBV18 with TRBJ1-1; weak D call: TRBD1 (6 bases). The V end lost 3 bases, the J end lost 1 base, and 9 bases lay between the germline ends. The CDR3 contains 14 residues. CDR1 KGHSH and CDR2 LQKENI come from the germline V gene. The CDR3 DNA sequence: TGTGCCAGCTCACCTATGACAGGGAACACTGAAGCTTTCTTT. As protein: CASSPMTGNTEAFF.

The chain is built from TRBV7-8 and TRBJ2-2, with D possibly being TRBD1 or TRBD2 (6 bases each). In germline, CDR1 is SGHVS, CDR2 FQNEAQ. CDR3 size: 12 residues. CDR3 amino acids: CGSGGYTGELFF. The CDR3, as DNA: TGTGGGTCCGGGGGCTACACCGGGGAGCTGTTTTTT.

In DNA, the CDR3 is TGCAGTGCTAGAGATCTCACCTACGAGCAGTACTTC. Translating gives CSARDLTYEQYF. The chain carries TRBV20-1 and TRBJ2-7; D unresolved. From germline, CDR1 is DFQATT and CDR2 SNEGSKA (reference sequence). V was trimmed by 0 bases and J by 2 bases, leaving 5 bases between them. The CDR3 contains 12 residues.

Many counts were recorded for this clonotype. The V gene is TRBV18, the J gene TRBJ2-7; unclear D gene. The CDR3 has 15 residues. V dropped 5 bases and J dropped 0 bases, with 14 bases sitting between them. Germline CDR1 is KGHSH and CDR2 is LQKENI. The CDR3 coding sequence is TGTGCCAGCTCATCCCATTCATACAGCTCCTACGAGCAGTACTTC. Translated, it gives CASSSHSYSSYEQYF.

This clonotype has at least ten counts. The chain links TRBV2 to TRBJ2-5; D is undetermined. Trimming removed 3 bases from V and 2 bases from J, with 7 bases in between. Germline CDR1 reads SNHLY; CDR2 reads FYNNEI. This CDR3 is 13 amino acids long. This chain's CDR3 is CASSDPGQETQYF. DNA for the CDR3: TGTGCCAGCAGTGACCCCGGGCAAGAGACCCAGTACTTC. The whole variable domain, remainder taken from reference TRBV2 and TRBJ2-5, is EPEVTQTPSHQVTQMGQEVILRCVPISNHLYFYWYRQILGQKVEFLVSFYNNEISEKSEIFDDQFSVERPDGSNFTLKIRSTKLEDSAMYFCASSDPGQETQYFGPGTRLLVL.

This clonotype was detected many times. This chain joins TRBV6-5 and TRBJ2-7; 12 nucleotides agree with TRBD2. J was trimmed by 2 bases and V by 8 bases; bases with no gene match: 7. In germline, CDR1 is MNHEY, CDR2 SVGAGI. The CDR3 extends over 15 amino acids. CDR3 in DNA: TGTGCCAGCCGCCGGACTAGCGGGGACACCTACGAGCAGTACTTC. Amino acid sequence: CASRRTSGDTYEQYF.

This clonotype was detected only a few times. The rearrangement uses TRBV6-1 and TRBJ2-7; either TRBD1 or TRBD2 may fit D (6 bases each). This CDR3 is built from 16 residues. The V gene's germline CDR1 is MNHNS and CDR2 SASEGT. Between the trimmed V and J ends, which lost 6 bases and 5 bases, there was a span of 23 bases. The CDR3 here is CASRGGRGDGLDEQYF. As DNA, the CDR3 is TGTGCCAGCAGAGGGGGGCGGGGCGACGGACTTGACGAGCAGTACTTC.

This clonotype has at least ten counts. V and J are TRBV18 and TRBJ2-5; D not certain. CDR1 is KGHSH, CDR2 LQKENI, per germline. Trimming took off 0 bases at V and 1 base at J, with 9 bases between the two ends. There are 15 residues in the CDR3. The chain's CDR3 is CASSPPSPFQETQYF. For the CDR3, the DNA is TGTGCCAGCTCACCACCGTCACCCTTCCAAGAGACCCAGTACTTC.

This clonotype showed up many times. The gene calls are TRBV5-1 and TRBJ2-2; 8 nucleotides match TRBD2. V dropped 7 bases and J dropped 3; count of bases not matched to a gene: 14. This CDR3 is built from 17 residues. CDR1 and CDR2 from the germline V gene are SGHRS and YFSETQ. The CDR3 bases are TGCGCCAGCCATCGTCCCAGCGGGAGTGGAGACACCGGGGAGCTGTTTTTT. Its translation: CASHRPSGSGDTGELFF.